The text below deals with one T cell receptor (beta chain). Its target is not known. ViraFEST used viral peptide pools to expand antigen-specific CD4+ T cells before sequencing. Investigators separated out CD4+ T cells once approximately 10 days of culture had passed. All participants had two doses of either the BNT162b2 or mRNA-1273 vaccine. This sample stems from a study of vaccination effects on CD4 cells after COVID-19. Study at large: Median timing of post-vaccine samples was 72 days after the second dose.

Germline loops: CDR1 MNHEY, CDR2 SVGEGT. The germline V and J ends were trimmed by 1 base and 4 bases, with 11 bases remaining between them. The length of the CDR3 is 15 residues. Method: immunoSEQ multiplex PCR; TCRdb's copy keeps in-frame clones and lacks some. The table shows tens of thousands of clones, with 70% to 85% occurring only once. Sequences were derived from CD4+ T cells from PBMCs cultured with HCoV-NL63 spike peptides, sampled after COVID-19 vaccination. The chain links TRBV6-2 or TRBV6-3 to TRBJ1-5, with TRBD1 as a possible D gene (5 bases). This receptor was identified in a human donor who received a COVID-19 vaccine. Some clones in this sample may be carry-over from other donors' samples. The CDR3 is CASSYYFGGNQPQHF. DNA of the CDR3: TGTGCCAGCAGTTACTATTTCGGGGGGAATCAGCCCCAGCATTTT.